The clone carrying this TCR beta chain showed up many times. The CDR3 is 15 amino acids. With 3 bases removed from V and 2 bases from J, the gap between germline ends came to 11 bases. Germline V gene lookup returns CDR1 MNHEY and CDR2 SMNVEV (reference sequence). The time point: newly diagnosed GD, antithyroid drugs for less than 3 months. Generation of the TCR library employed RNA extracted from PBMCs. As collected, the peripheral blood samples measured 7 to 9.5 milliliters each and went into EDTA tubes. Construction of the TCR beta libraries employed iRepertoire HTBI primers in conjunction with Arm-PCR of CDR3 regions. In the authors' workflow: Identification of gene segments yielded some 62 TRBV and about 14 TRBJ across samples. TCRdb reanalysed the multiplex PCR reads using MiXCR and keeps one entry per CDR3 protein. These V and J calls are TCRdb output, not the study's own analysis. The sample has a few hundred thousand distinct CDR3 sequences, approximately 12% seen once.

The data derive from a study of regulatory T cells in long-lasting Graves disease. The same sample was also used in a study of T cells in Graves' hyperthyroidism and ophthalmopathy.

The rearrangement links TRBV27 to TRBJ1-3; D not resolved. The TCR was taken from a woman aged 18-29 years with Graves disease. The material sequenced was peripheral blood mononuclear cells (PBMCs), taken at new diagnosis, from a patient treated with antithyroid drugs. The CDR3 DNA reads TGTGCCAGCAGTTTCTCAGCCGTACCTGGAAACACCATATATTTT. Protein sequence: CASSFSAVPGNTIYF.